This TCR beta chain was identified in a study of OX40 agonist ivuxolimab in advanced cancers. Overall study context: Every 2 weeks, patients got intravenous ivuxolimab at one of six dose levels (0.01-10 mg/kg).

Overall study findings and caveats: Partial responders treated at 0.1-3.0 mg/kg exhibited clonal expansion among the lowest measured.

A remark on this clone: The antigen is unknown. At one boundary the junction diverges from the germline segment, which might be a read error.

In germline, CDR1 is SGHAT, CDR2 FQNNGV. This CDR3 has 17 amino acids. It was autoimmune disease history or systemic immunosuppression that excluded patients. Blood specimens came from baseline, cycle 4 day 1, and cycle 7 day 1. The table came from immunoSEQ multiplex PCR; TCRdb's copy has only in-frame clones and leaves some out. Among about 89,000 clones listed, roughly 90% were seen once. The material sequenced was CD4+ or CD8+ T cells sorted from blood, taken in a trial of the OX40 agonist ivuxolimab. This chain joins TRBV11-2 and TRBJ1-3, with 8 bases that match TRBD1. The sequence came from an adult with an advanced solid tumor such as melanoma, head and neck, liver or kidney cancer. This CDR3 reads CASSYYPTGDFGDTIYF. CDR3 bases: TGTGCCAGCAGCTATTACCCGACAGGGGATTTTGGAGACACCATATATTTT.